Each of the 11 T cell receptor beta chains below was sequenced from the same sample in a study of T cell responses to AZD1222 COVID-19 vaccine. Assay used: immunoSEQ multiplex PCR; TCRdb lists only in-frame clones, some missing. The profile shows 120,000 to 150,000 clones, around nine tenths of them singletons. The sample consisted of peripheral blood, taken 28 days after the second AZD1222 dose. The origin of the receptors is an adult who received the AZD1222 COVID-19 vaccine.

The V and J genes are TRBV20-1 and TRBJ2-1, with D perhaps being TRBD1 or TRBD2 (5 bases each). The CDR3 is 11 amino acids. V lost 6 bases, J lost 10 bases, and 13 bases lay in between. Germline CDR1 and CDR2: DFQATT and SNEGSKA (reference sequence). The CDR3 DNA sequence: TGCAGTGCCCGGGGATGGGGGGAGCAGTTCTTC. The encoded protein is CSARGWGEQFF.

V usage is TRBV27 and J usage is TRBJ2-3, with TRBD1 identical over 12 bases. This CDR3 has 15 amino acids. Germline trimming cut 3 bases from V and 4 bases from J; bases unmatched to any gene: 2. Per germline, CDR1 MNHEY and CDR2 SMNVEV (reference sequence). The CDR3 loop reads CASSLRDRGPDTQYF. The CDR3 DNA reads as TGTGCCAGCAGTTTGCGGGACAGGGGGCCAGATACGCAGTATTTT.

This clone was seen once. The V and J genes are TRBV24-1 and TRBJ2-2, with D maybe TRBD2 (6 bases). Germline lookup yields CDR1 KGHDR and CDR2 SFDVKD. The CDR3 has 15 residues. With 4 bases removed from V and 6 bases from J, the gap between germline ends came to 14 bases. The CDR3 protein is CATSERGSGAGELFF. DNA of the CDR3: TGTGCCACCAGTGAGCGGGGATCGGGCGCCGGGGAGCTGTTTTTT.

The chain links TRBV5-8 to TRBJ1-2, with D hard to call. V lost 4 bases, J lost 4 bases, and 5 bases lay in between. This CDR3 has 11 residues. Per the germline V gene, CDR1 is SGHTS and CDR2 is YDEGEE. The CDR3 DNA reads as TGTGCCAGCAGCCGGGCCTATGGCTACACCTTC. It translates to CASSRAYGYTF.

V usage is TRBV28 and J usage is TRBJ2-2; TRBD2 might be the D (6 bases). CDR1 and CDR2 from the germline V gene are MDHEN and SYDVKM. V shed 5 bases and J shed 5 bases, with 15 bases lying between them. CDR3 length: 15 residues. The CDR3 region has the DNA TGTGCCAGCAGTCGACCGGGACGGGGGACCGGGGAGCTGTTTTTT. It encodes CASSRPGRGTGELFF.

V usage is TRBV6-5 and J usage is TRBJ2-7; TRBD2 is a possible D gene (7 bases). Trimming removed 7 bases from V and 3 bases from J, with 19 bases in between. This CDR3 comprises 15 residues. Germline loops: CDR1 MNHEY, CDR2 SVGAGI. CDR3 sequence (DNA): TGTGCCAGCACCGAGGGGGAGGGGGAGATCTACGAGCAGTACTTC. Its protein is CASTEGEGEIYEQYF.

This chain connects TRBV4-2 to TRBJ1-1; D gene uncertain. V dropped 3 bases and J dropped 1 base, with 9 bases sitting between them. CDR3 length: 14 residues. Per germline, CDR1 LGHNA and CDR2 YNFKEQ. The CDR3 DNA follows: TGTGCCAGCAGCCAGGTTTTTACGAACACTGAAGCTTTCTTT. Translated, it gives CASSQVFTNTEAFF.

This clone was recorded once. V and J are TRBV9 and TRBJ1-3; no clear D gene. CDR1 SGDLS and CDR2 YYNGEE come from the germline V gene. The CDR3 spans 15 residues. Trimming cost V 1 base and J 0 bases, with 8 bases left between them. CDR3 residues: CASSVSPASGNTIYF. The CDR3 nucleotides read TGTGCCAGCAGCGTATCCCCCGCCTCTGGAAACACCATATATTTT. Using reference TRBV9 and TRBJ1-3 for the parts outside the CDR3, the full variable domain is DSGVTQTPKHLITATGQRVTLRCSPRSGDLSVYWYQQSLDQGLQFLIQYYNGEERAKGNILERFSAQQFPDLHSELNLSSLELGDSALYFCASSVSPASGNTIYFGEGSWLTVV.

The rearrangement uses TRBV19 and TRBJ1-5; D gene ambiguous. Trimming pared 3 bases from V and 2 bases from J, leaving 2 bases between. The CDR3 contains 12 residues. Germline CDR1 is LNHDA and CDR2 is SQIVND (reference sequence). CDR3 in amino acids: CASSIGNQPQHF. CDR3 in DNA: TGTGCCAGTAGTATTGGCAATCAGCCCCAGCATTTT.

This chain uses TRBV6-5 with TRBJ1-5; D is perhaps TRBD1 (5 bases). The CDR3 totals 15 residues. The V gene's germline CDR1 is MNHEY and CDR2 SVGAGI. V shed 7 bases and J shed 6 bases, with 19 bases lying between them. CDR3 bases: TGTGCCAGCACGGTAACAGGAGAGGGTGGTCAGCCCCAGCATTTT. This codes for CASTVTGEGGQPQHF.

The chain recombines TRBV5-6 with TRBJ1-2, with 7 bases matching TRBD1. Germline V gene data show CDR1 as SGHDT and CDR2 as YYEEEE. CDR3 length: 13 residues. V shed 3 bases and J 4 bases; nucleotides not matched to a gene: 3. The CDR3 bases are TGTGCCAGCAGCTCGGGACAGTTCTATGGCTACACCTTC. Translation gives CASSSGQFYGYTF.